This T cell receptor (beta chain) came from a study of T cells in Graves' hyperthyroidism and ophthalmopathy. This clonotype was picked up many times. Its antigen is as yet unknown. A single base separates this from a much larger clone, so it may be a read error. RNA transcripts yielded amplified TCR beta CDR3 regions. First-round RT-PCR with HTBI primers amplified the TCR CDR3 region. Using its own MiXCR run on the multiplex PCR reads, TCRdb lists one record per CDR3 protein. Of 90,000 to 120,000 distinct CDR3 sequences listed, 16% are singletons. Clinical symptoms, serum thyroxine and TRAb, thyroid ultrasound and orbital computed tomography together formed the diagnostic basis. Findings and limits, study-wide: In simple terms, a model built on 13 V-J features told ophthalmopathy apart from stable hyperthyroidism.

The receptor's source is a woman aged 45-59 years with Graves' hyperthyroidism. The sample comprised blood.

The CDR3: CTSSLGGQGRTEAFF. The CDR3 DNA reads as TGTACCAGCAGTTTAGGGGGACAGGGTCGAACTGAAGCTTTCTTT. The genes are TRBV28 and TRBJ1-1, with 9 bases lining up with TRBD1. The CDR3 runs 15 residues. Looked up from germline, CDR1 is MDHEN and CDR2 is SYDVKM.